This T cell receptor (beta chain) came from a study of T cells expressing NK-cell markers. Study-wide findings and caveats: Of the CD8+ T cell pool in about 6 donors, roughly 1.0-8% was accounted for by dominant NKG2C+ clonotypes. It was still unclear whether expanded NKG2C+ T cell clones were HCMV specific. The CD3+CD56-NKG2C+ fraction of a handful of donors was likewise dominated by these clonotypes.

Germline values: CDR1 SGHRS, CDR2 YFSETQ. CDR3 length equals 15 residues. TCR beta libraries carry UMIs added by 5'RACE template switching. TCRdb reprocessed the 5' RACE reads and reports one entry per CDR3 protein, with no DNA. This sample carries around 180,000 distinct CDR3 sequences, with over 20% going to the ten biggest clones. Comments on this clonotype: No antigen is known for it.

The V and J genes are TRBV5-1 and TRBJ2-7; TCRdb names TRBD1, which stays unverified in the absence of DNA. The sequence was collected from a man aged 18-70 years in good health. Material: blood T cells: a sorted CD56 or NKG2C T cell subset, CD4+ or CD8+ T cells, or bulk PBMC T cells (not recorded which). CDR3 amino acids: CASSLVGGETYEQYF.